Listed below are T cell receptor beta chains from one sample, sequenced in a study of OX40 agonist ivuxolimab in advanced cancers. Clones were read by immunoSEQ multiplex PCR, and TCRdb kept only the in-frame ones, dropping some. The table lists tens of thousands of clones, around nine tenths of them singletons. The material was CD4+ or CD8+ T cells sorted from blood, obtained in a trial of the OX40 agonist ivuxolimab. The receptor set was obtained from an adult with an advanced solid tumor such as melanoma, head and neck, liver or kidney cancer. Each CDR3 is given without its conserved first and last residue. Fields, in order: D gene, V gene, J gene, CDR3 protein. The D gene is left open where the match is weak.

d_gene: TRBD1
v_gene: TRBV4-2
j_gene: TRBJ2-2
CDR3aa: ASSLEMGQQNTGELF

d_gene: -
v_gene: TRBV2
j_gene: TRBJ1-1
CDR3aa: ASSEVQGRNTEAF

d_gene: -
v_gene: TRBV6-5
j_gene: TRBJ1-2
CDR3aa: ASSHGSVAYGYT

d_gene: TRBD2
v_gene: TRBV29-1
j_gene: TRBJ2-2
CDR3aa: SVLVTSGGPGELF

d_gene: -
v_gene: TRBV5-1
j_gene: TRBJ1-4
CDR3aa: ASSPQVSTNEKLF

d_gene: TRBD2
v_gene: TRBV15
j_gene: TRBJ2-1
CDR3aa: ATSSRAGGSNDEQF

d_gene: -
v_gene: TRBV5-1
j_gene: -
CDR3aa: ASSLGHGSYEQY

d_gene: -
v_gene: TRBV10-3
j_gene: TRBJ2-5
CDR3aa: AIQGGIQETQY

d_gene: -
v_gene: TRBV2
j_gene: TRBJ2-5
CDR3aa: ASIYSFQETQY

d_gene: -
v_gene: TRBV10-2
j_gene: TRBJ2-7
CDR3aa: ASREISHEQY

d_gene: -
v_gene: TRBV6-1
j_gene: TRBJ1-1
CDR3aa: ASSDRGRTEAF

d_gene: TRBD2
v_gene: TRBV9
j_gene: TRBJ2-5
CDR3aa: ASSASYSGGARETQY

d_gene: -
v_gene: TRBV4-1
j_gene: TRBJ1-5
CDR3aa: ASSLRGGENQPQH

d_gene: -
v_gene: TRBV6-5
j_gene: TRBJ2-7
CDR3aa: ASSYSRTTTYEQY

d_gene: -
v_gene: TRBV6-6
j_gene: TRBJ1-2
CDR3aa: ASSYGGGYT

d_gene: TRBD1
v_gene: TRBV6-5
j_gene: TRBJ2-7
CDR3aa: ASSSRDRAYEQY

d_gene: TRBD1
v_gene: TRBV2
j_gene: TRBJ1-1
CDR3aa: ASILGTVNTEAF

d_gene: TRBD1
v_gene: TRBV10-2
j_gene: TRBJ1-4
CDR3aa: ATRARDREHEKLF

d_gene: TRBD2
v_gene: TRBV15
j_gene: TRBJ2-3
CDR3aa: ATSLPGLGDTQY

d_gene: TRBD1
v_gene: TRBV19
j_gene: TRBJ1-6
CDR3aa: ASSIIPGQGNSPLH

d_gene: -
v_gene: TRBV6-5
j_gene: TRBJ2-5
CDR3aa: ASSYSETQY

d_gene: TRBD2
v_gene: TRBV6-4
j_gene: TRBJ2-1
CDR3aa: AKSTSGAYNEQF

d_gene: -
v_gene: TRBV5-4
j_gene: TRBJ2-3
CDR3aa: ASSNGGQASTDTQY

d_gene: -
v_gene: TRBV30
j_gene: TRBJ1-5
CDR3aa: AWSDSGNQPQH

d_gene: TRBD1
v_gene: TRBV4-1
j_gene: TRBJ2-1
CDR3aa: ASSREWGQGPHEQF

d_gene: -
v_gene: TRBV19
j_gene: TRBJ1-2
CDR3aa: ASSKDSANYGYT

d_gene: -
v_gene: TRBV2
j_gene: TRBJ1-2
CDR3aa: ASREMTGYT

d_gene: -
v_gene: TRBV5-1
j_gene: TRBJ2-3
CDR3aa: ASSGTGPDTQY

d_gene: -
v_gene: TRBV6-5
j_gene: TRBJ2-4
CDR3aa: ASSSRIENIQY

d_gene: TRBD2
v_gene: TRBV5-4
j_gene: TRBJ2-3
CDR3aa: ASSGTRTSSSDTQY

d_gene: TRBD1
v_gene: TRBV10-3
j_gene: TRBJ1-4
CDR3aa: ATRTGQSTNEKLF

d_gene: TRBD2
v_gene: TRBV10-1
j_gene: TRBJ2-3
CDR3aa: ASSGRGGGTDTQY

d_gene: -
v_gene: TRBV6-1
j_gene: TRBJ2-5
CDR3aa: ASSTRVPETQY

d_gene: -
v_gene: TRBV7-2
j_gene: TRBJ2-7
CDR3aa: ASSLDPGYEQY

d_gene: -
v_gene: TRBV6-5
j_gene: TRBJ2-7
CDR3aa: ASRPLGSSYEQY